Presented here are 23 T cell receptor beta chains from one specimen sequenced in a study of OX40 agonist ivuxolimab in advanced cancers. The data were produced by immunoSEQ multiplex PCR, yet TCRdb's version contains in-frame clones alone and is incomplete. The sample yields tens of thousands of clones, 79% seen once. Sequences were derived from CD4+ or CD8+ T cells sorted from blood, sampled in a trial of the OX40 agonist ivuxolimab. The receptors shown here come from an adult with an advanced solid tumor such as melanoma, head and neck, liver or kidney cancer.

The V and J genes are TRBV19 and TRBJ2-7; 8 nucleotides agree with TRBD1. Germline CDR1 LNHDA, CDR2 SQIVND (reference sequence). Germline trimming cut 8 bases from V and 2 bases from J; bases unmatched to any gene: 5. The CDR3 length is 13 residues. The CDR3 spells CASSGTGTYEQYF. DNA for the CDR3: TGTGCCAGTTCCGGGACAGGCACCTACGAGCAGTACTTC.

The rearrangement joins TRBV5-1 to TRBJ1-4; D gene ambiguous. This CDR3 has 14 amino acids. Per the germline V gene, CDR1 is SGHRS and CDR2 is YFSETQ. Trimming removed 4 bases from V and 3 bases from J, with 10 bases in between. CDR3 loop: CASSGWQPNEKLFF. The CDR3 nucleotides are TGCGCCAGCAGCGGGTGGCAGCCTAATGAAAAACTGTTTTTT.

The CDR3 bases are TGCGCCAGCAGCCAAGATGCAGGGTGGGCCTATGGCTACACCTTC. Protein sequence: CASSQDAGWAYGYTF. V is TRBV4-3 and J is TRBJ1-2, with a tentative D call TRBD1 (5 bases). The CDR3 is made up of 15 amino acids. The V and J ends lost 0 bases and 4 bases respectively, with 12 bases between them. Germline CDR1 and CDR2: LGHNA and YSLEER.

The gene calls are TRBV27 and TRBJ2-1; D gene ambiguous. The CDR3 has 11 residues. The ends were cut back, 5 bases at V and 5 bases at J, with 4 bases in the middle. The germline V gene encodes CDR1 MNHEY and CDR2 SMNVEV (reference sequence). CDR3 sequence: CASSINNEQFF. The CDR3 DNA sequence: TGTGCCAGCAGTATTAACAATGAGCAGTTCTTC.

This chain links TRBV7-9 with TRBJ2-7; the D is unclear. Deletions cut 4 bases from V and 1 base from J, with 17 bases between. Germline values: CDR1 SEHNR, CDR2 FQNEAQ (reference sequence). The CDR3 extends over 16 amino acids. The CDR3 region has the DNA TGTGCCAGCAGCTCACCTAGTGACTCCAGTTCCTACGAGCAGTACTTC. Translating gives CASSSPSDSSSYEQYF.

The chain links TRBV9 to TRBJ2-7; tentatively, D is TRBD2 (6 bases). The CDR3 covers 14 residues. The V end was cut by 0 bases, the J end by 7 bases, with 14 bases between. In germline, CDR1 is SGDLS, CDR2 YYNGEE. CDR3: CASSVGGVQGEQYF. The CDR3, as DNA: TGTGCCAGCAGCGTAGGCGGGGTTCAAGGTGAGCAGTACTTC.

The sample holds many counts of this clone. V is TRBV4-1 and J is TRBJ2-7; no clear D. V was shortened by 0 bases and J by 3 bases, with 9 bases between the two germline ends. This CDR3 has 14 residues. Germline CDR1 reads MGHRA; CDR2 reads YSYEKL. The CDR3 DNA sequence: TGCGCCAGCAGCCAAGAATACGCCAGCTACGAGCAGTACTTC. Protein: CASSQEYASYEQYF.

V and J are TRBV11-2 and TRBJ1-6, with D unresolved. CDR1 and CDR2 (germline): SGHAT, FQNNGV. With 0 bases removed from V and 11 bases from J, the gap between germline ends came to 26 bases. The CDR3 loop spans 19 amino acids. This CDR3 reads CASSLDRKRKGSFPAPLHF. The CDR3, as DNA: TGTGCCAGCAGCTTAGATCGGAAGCGCAAGGGAAGCTTTCCGGCACCCCTCCACTTT. Combining the CDR3 with reference TRBV11-2 and TRBJ1-6 gives the whole variable domain EAGVAQSPRYKIIEKRQSVAFWCNPISGHATLYWYQQILGQGPKLLIQFQNNGVVDDSQLPKDRFSAERLKGVDSTLKIQPAKLEDSAVYLCASSLDRKRKGSFPAPLHFGNGTRLTVT.

This chain connects TRBV18 to TRBJ2-1; 9 bases line up with TRBD1. The V gene's germline CDR1 is KGHSH and CDR2 LQKENI. The CDR3 loop spans 16 amino acids. The ends lost 4 bases at V and 1 base at J; junction bases unmatched: 5. The CDR3 region is CASSLGTGISYNEQFF. CDR3 DNA: TGTGCCAGCTCACTAGGGACAGGGATTTCCTACAATGAGCAGTTCTTC.

This clone was observed once. V gene TRBV7-2 combines with J gene TRBJ2-1, with D unresolved. V shed 2 bases and J shed 7 bases, with 15 bases lying between them. The V gene's germline CDR1 is SGHTA and CDR2 FQGNSA. This CDR3 has 15 amino acids. The CDR3 protein is CASSLSSSWGNEQFF. The CDR3 bases are TGTGCCAGCAGCTTATCTTCTAGTTGGGGTAATGAGCAGTTCTTC.

The chain employs TRBV30 and TRBJ2-7; 8 bases line up with TRBD1. Germline V gene sequence: CDR1 GTSNPN, CDR2 SVGIG (reference sequence). CDR3 length: 14 amino acids. V lost 2 bases and J lost 1; bases outside the gene matches: 4. The CDR3 sequence: CAWSNQGASYEQYF. CDR3 bases: TGTGCCTGGAGTAATCAGGGGGCTTCCTACGAGCAGTACTTC.

This chain uses TRBV7-9 with TRBJ2-7; 13 nucleotides align to TRBD2. The V gene's germline CDR1 is SEHNR and CDR2 FQNEAQ (reference sequence). V was clipped by 5 bases and J by 4 bases; unmatched bases: 14. The CDR3 sequence is 18 residues long. The CDR3 region has the DNA TGTGCCAGCAGCCAGGATCTCCTGGGACTAGCGGGAAGTTACGAGCAGTACTTC. It codes for CASSQDLLGLAGSYEQYF.

V usage is TRBV6-1 and J usage is TRBJ2-5; D assignment may be TRBD1 or TRBD2 (5 bases each). CDR1 and CDR2 from the germline V gene are MNHNS and SASEGT. The CDR3 covers 14 residues. V was pared by 5 bases and J by 11 bases, with 21 bases between. DNA of the CDR3: TGTGCCAGCAGTCTCCCCGGGGCAGTTTGGGAGCAGTACTTC. Protein: CASSLPGAVWEQYF.

The chain joins TRBV6-6 to TRBJ1-1; tentative D call: TRBD1 (5 bases). CDR1 MNHNY and CDR2 SVGAGI come from the germline V gene (reference sequence). Trimming shortened V by 5 bases and J by 10 bases, and 14 bases separated the two germline ends. The CDR3 covers 12 residues. CDR3 loop: CASSPGRRVAFF. CDR3 coding DNA: TGTGCCAGCAGTCCGGGACGTCGTGTAGCTTTCTTT.

The genes are TRBV6-5 and TRBJ1-1, with D uncertain. This CDR3 region has 11 residues. Germline V lookup: CDR1 MNHEY, CDR2 SVGAGI. V was pared by 6 bases and J by 8 bases, with 10 bases between. The CDR3 is CASRVRHEAFF. Written as DNA, the CDR3 is TGTGCCAGCAGAGTCCGGCACGAAGCTTTCTTT.

This CDR3 reads CASSVEAYGYQETQYF. The CDR3 DNA is TGTGCCAGCAGCGTAGAGGCCTACGGCTACCAAGAGACCCAGTACTTC. The V call is TRBV9, the J call TRBJ2-5; no clear D gene. CDR1 SGDLS and CDR2 YYNGEE come from the germline V gene. CDR3 length equals 16 residues. Trimming cost V 0 bases and J 0 bases, with 12 bases left between them.

The genes are TRBV21-1 and TRBJ2-6. TRBV21-1 is a pseudogene locus. CDR3 size: 19 residues. The CDR3 nucleotides read TGTGCCGTCCTAGGGAGGGGGCCCGACCCGATCTCTGGGGCCAACGTCCTGACTTTC. Encoded protein: CAVLGRGPDPISGANVLTF.

This chain uses TRBV5-6 with TRBJ2-7; 7 positions agree with TRBD2. Losses at the gene ends were 4 bases for V and 2 bases for J; bases not matched to a gene: 6. CDR3 length equals 14 residues. From germline, CDR1 is SGHDT and CDR2 YYEEEE. The chain's CDR3 is CASSPWRGTYEQYF. CDR3 nucleotide sequence: TGTGCCAGCAGCCCCTGGCGGGGGACCTACGAGCAGTACTTC.

V and J are TRBV7-9 and TRBJ2-7; 8 bases are shared with TRBD2. Germline loops: CDR1 SEHNR, CDR2 FQNEAQ (reference sequence). V trimming: 3 bases; J trimming: 5 bases; junction bases outside the gene matches: 9. The CDR3 contains 15 residues. CDR3 nucleotides: TGTGCCAGCAGCTTGTTGCGGGGGGCCTTCCACGAGCAGTACTTC. It translates to CASSLLRGAFHEQYF.

This clone was seen more than once but under ten times. The chain has TRBV28 and TRBJ1-2, with 8 bases fitting TRBD1. Germline CDR1 is MDHEN and CDR2 is SYDVKM. CDR3 length: 15 amino acids. The trim removed 0 bases at V and 3 bases at J, leaving 3 bases unmatched. The CDR3, as DNA: TGTGCCAGCAGTTTATGGCAGGGGGCGGACTATGGCTACACCTTC. It yields the protein CASSLWQGADYGYTF.

This clone appeared once. V usage is TRBV6-1 and J usage is TRBJ1-3, with TRBD1 identical over 7 bases. With 8 bases clipped from V and 2 bases from J, the junction kept 3 bases outside the gene matches. The CDR3 runs to 13 residues. Germline CDR1 reads MNHNS; CDR2 reads SASEGT. Written as DNA, the CDR3 is TGTGCCAGCGACGACAGGGCTGGAAACACCATATATTTT. This gives the protein CASDDRAGNTIYF.

This rearrangement joins TRBV6-6 to TRBJ1-5; TRBD1 agrees at 9 bases. Per germline, CDR1 MNHNY and CDR2 SVGAGI (reference sequence). The CDR3 contains 15 residues. After removal of 6 bases from V and 6 bases from J, the junction contained 9 bases not matched to a gene. This CDR3 is CASSQGWTGVQPQHF. The CDR3 nucleotides are TGTGCCAGCAGCCAGGGGTGGACAGGGGTTCAGCCCCAGCATTTT.

The genes are TRBV5-1 and TRBJ1-1; TRBD1 matches at 7 bases. The CDR3 is 16 residues long. With V trimmed by 0 bases and J by 1 base, 6 bases remained unmatched. Germline V gives CDR1 SGHRS, CDR2 YFSETQ. The CDR3 coding sequence is TGCGCCAGCAGCTTGGCCACAGGGGCTGAGAACACTGAAGCTTTCTTT. This encodes CASSLATGAENTEAFF.